This T cell receptor beta chain was recovered during a study of blood T cell repertoires in COVID-19. Across the whole study: The cDNA or gDNA used as material had been derived from T cells, B-cell-depleted T cells, or PBMCs.

Per germline, CDR1 LNHDA and CDR2 SQIVND (reference sequence). V dropped 7 bases and J dropped 1; count of bases not matched to a gene: 6. The CDR3 runs 15 residues. Under the authors' procedure: Researchers report that nucleated cell counts were estimated from reference gene primer amplification. Using immunoSEQ multiplex PCR, the repertoire was profiled, and TCRdb retains in-frame clones only, with some absent. The V and J calls and clone size were taken over from that table, and D and trimming were inferred from the DNA. This sample has around 200,000 clones, with around 87% found just once. Sequencing was done on a sample of peripheral blood. The gene calls are TRBV19 and TRBJ2-1; 8 bases are a match to TRBD2. The clonotype was recovered from an elderly woman in a cohort sampled during active or convalescent COVID-19. DNA for the CDR3: TGTGCCAGTACCTATGGACTAGCTTCCTACAATGAGCAGTTCTTC. As protein: CASTYGLASYNEQFF. The variable domain in full, with the rest retrieved from reference TRBV19 and TRBJ2-1, is DGGITQSPKYLFRKEGQNVTLSCEQNLNHDAMYWYRQDPGQGLRLIYYSQIVNDFQKGDIAEGYSVSREKKESFPLTVTSAQKNPTAFYLCASTYGLASYNEQFFGPGTRLTVL.